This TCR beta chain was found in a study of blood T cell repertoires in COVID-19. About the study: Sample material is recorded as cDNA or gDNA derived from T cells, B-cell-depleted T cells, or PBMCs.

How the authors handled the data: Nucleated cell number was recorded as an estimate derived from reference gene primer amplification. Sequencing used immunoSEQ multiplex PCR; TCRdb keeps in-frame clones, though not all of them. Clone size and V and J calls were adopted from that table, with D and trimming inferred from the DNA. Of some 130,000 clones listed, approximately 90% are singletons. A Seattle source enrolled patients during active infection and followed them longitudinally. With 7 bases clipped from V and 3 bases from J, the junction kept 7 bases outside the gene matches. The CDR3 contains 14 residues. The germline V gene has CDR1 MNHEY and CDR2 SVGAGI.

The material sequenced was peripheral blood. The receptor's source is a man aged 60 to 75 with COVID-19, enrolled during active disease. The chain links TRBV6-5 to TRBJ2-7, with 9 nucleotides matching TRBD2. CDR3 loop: CASMFSGGSYEQYF. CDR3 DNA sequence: TGTGCCAGCATGTTCAGCGGGGGGAGCTACGAGCAGTACTTC.